The 27 T cell receptor beta chains below were found in one sample sequenced in a study of vaccination and CD4 T cells after COVID-19. Scientists ran DNA taken from cultured CD4+ T cells through the Oncomine TCR Beta short-read assay for sequencing. One entry per CDR3 protein results from TCRdb running MiXCR on the PCR reads. The sample has roughly 25,000 distinct CDR3 sequences; 45% to 65% are singletons. No cognate antigen is known for these TCRs. Treatment described: approximately 9-day PBMC culture with coronavirus spike peptide pools or control peptides (ViraFEST assay). Material: CD4+ T cells from blood, cultured in vitro. Receptors were obtained from a human donor who had recovered from COVID-19.

The DNA of the CDR3 is TGTGCCACCCCAGGGGACGATTCACCCCTCCACTTT. Encoded protein: CATPGDDSPLHF. V gene TRBV6-4 combines with J gene TRBJ1-6; TRBD1 might be the D (6 bases). CDR3 length: 12 residues. CDR1 and CDR2 from the germline V gene are MRHNA and SNTAGT. Trimming cost V 10 bases and J 8 bases, with 12 bases left between them.

The chain employs TRBV6-5 and TRBJ1-1; no firm D call. Germline loops: CDR1 MNHEY, CDR2 SVGAGI. The CDR3 is 14 amino acids. V gave up 4 bases and J gave up 0 bases, with 9 bases separating them. The CDR3 region has the DNA TGTGCCAGCAGTTCGGTCAGGATGAACACTGAAGCTTTCTTT. As protein: CASSSVRMNTEAFF.

The chain's CDR3 is CASSLSNSSSYEQYF. The DNA of the CDR3 is TGTGCCAGCAGCCTAAGCAACTCTAGCTCCTACGAGCAGTACTTC. This chain connects TRBV21-1 to TRBJ2-7. TRBV21-1 has pseudogene status. This CDR3 region has 15 residues.

The J gene is TRBJ1-1, the V gene TRBV15; D gene ambiguous. Trimming removed 4 bases at V and 2 bases at J, with 8 bases between. This CDR3 is built from 13 residues. The germline V gene encodes CDR1 LNHNV and CDR2 YYDKDF (reference sequence). The CDR3 protein is CATSIRANTEAFF. In DNA form, the CDR3 reads TGTGCCACCAGCATCCGAGCTAACACTGAAGCTTTCTTT. Drawing the rest from reference TRBV15 and TRBJ1-1, the complete variable domain is DAMVIQNPRYQVTQFGKPVTLSCSQTLNHNVMYWYQQKSSQAPKLLFHYYDKDFNNEADTPDNFQSRRPNTSFCFLDIRSPGLGDTAMYLCATSIRANTEAFFGQGTRLTVV.

V gene TRBV20-1 combines with J gene TRBJ2-7, with 7 nucleotides matching TRBD2. In germline, CDR1 is DFQATT, CDR2 SNEGSKA (reference sequence). Unmatched junction bases numbered 4, after V lost 5 bases and J lost 3 bases. This CDR3 is built from 12 residues. As DNA, the CDR3 is TGCAGTGCTCCGGGGGGAAACTACGAGCAGTACTTC. It codes for CSAPGGNYEQYF.

This sequence joins TRBV20-1 and TRBJ1-2, with 8 bases aligning to TRBD1. The germline V gene encodes CDR1 DFQATT and CDR2 SNEGSKA (reference sequence). This CDR3 has 15 residues. V lost 0 bases to trimming and J lost 5 bases; unmatched junction nucleotides: 8. The CDR3 spells CSARETGTGLYGYTF. The CDR3 DNA follows: TGCAGTGCTAGAGAAACCGGGACAGGCCTTTATGGCTACACCTTC.

The chain is built from TRBV7-8 and TRBJ1-6, with D perhaps TRBD1 (6 bases). Between the trimmed V and J ends, which lost 7 bases and 8 bases, there was a span of 15 bases. The germline gives CDR1 SGHVS, CDR2 FQNEAQ. The CDR3 extends over 14 amino acids. CDR3 amino acids: CASTIRDNHSPLHF. The CDR3 DNA reads as TGTGCCAGCACCATCCGGGACAATCATTCACCCCTCCACTTT.

The gene calls are TRBV4-3 and TRBJ2-7, with D possibly matching TRBD1 (6 bases). CDR1 and CDR2 from the germline V gene are LGHNA and YSLEER. This CDR3 spans 15 amino acids. The V and J ends lost 0 bases and 4 bases respectively, with 13 bases between them. CDR3 coding DNA: TGCGCCAGCAGCCAAGATAACAGGGCCCGTTACGAGCAGTACTTC. This translates into CASSQDNRARYEQYF.

This chain uses TRBV6-1 with TRBJ1-2; the D is unclear. The ends were cut back, 8 bases at V and 0 bases at J, with 7 bases in the middle. Germline V gives CDR1 MNHNS, CDR2 SASEGT. The CDR3 contains 12 residues. This chain's CDR3 is CASLKSNYGYTF. CDR3 DNA sequence: TGTGCCAGCCTAAAGTCTAACTATGGCTACACCTTC.

This chain links TRBV30 with TRBJ1-1; the D is unclear. This CDR3 region has 15 residues. V was cut by 0 bases and J by 2 bases, with 13 bases left in between. From germline, CDR1 is GTSNPN and CDR2 SVGIG (reference sequence). The CDR3 region has the DNA TGTGCCTGGAGTGTACTCCGCGGAAAAAACACTGAAGCTTTCTTT. Translated: CAWSVLRGKNTEAFF.

J is TRBJ2-2 and V is TRBV19; D might be TRBD1 (5 bases). Trimming removed 4 bases at V and 5 bases at J, with 14 bases between. The CDR3 sequence is 15 residues long. CDR1 LNHDA and CDR2 SQIVND come from the germline V gene (reference sequence). The CDR3 nucleotides read TGTGCCAGTAGTACACGACAGCTAACTACCGGGGAGCTGTTTTTT. Translating it yields CASSTRQLTTGELFF. The whole variable domain, remainder taken from reference TRBV19 and TRBJ2-2, is DGGITQSPKYLFRKEGQNVTLSCEQNLNHDAMYWYRQDPGQGLRLIYYSQIVNDFQKGDIAEGYSVSREKKESFPLTVTSAQKNPTAFYLCASSTRQLTTGELFFGEGSRLTVL.

The chain recombines TRBV20-1 with TRBJ2-3; TRBD2 aligns across 8 bases. This CDR3 has 17 amino acids. Germline V gives CDR1 DFQATT, CDR2 SNEGSKA (reference sequence). The trim removed 0 bases at V and 0 bases at J, leaving 8 bases unmatched. The chain's CDR3 is CSARDPRGGASTDTQYF. In DNA, the CDR3 is TGCAGTGCTAGAGACCCCCGGGGGGGGGCCAGCACAGATACGCAGTATTTT.

The chain joins TRBV7-6 to TRBJ2-7; D possibly matches TRBD1 or TRBD2 (5 bases each). The V gene lost 1 base and the J gene lost 4 bases, with 14 bases spanning the gap. Germline CDR1 and CDR2: SGHVS and FNYEAQ. The CDR3 contains 15 residues. The CDR3 loop reads CASSLVGGERYEQYF. The CDR3, as DNA: TGTGCCAGCAGCTTAGTTGGGGGTGAGCGTTACGAGCAGTACTTC.

This clonotype was detected a few times. The chain recombines TRBV7-2 with TRBJ2-3, with D unresolved. Per the germline V gene, CDR1 is SGHTA and CDR2 is FQGNSA. The CDR3 is 12 residues long. V was trimmed by 3 bases and J by 5 bases, leaving 6 bases between them. Written as DNA, the CDR3 is TGTGCCAGCAGCTTTTCGAGAGATACGCAGTATTTT. It translates to CASSFSRDTQYF.

The chain couples TRBV6-2 or TRBV6-3 to TRBJ2-7; the D is unclear. This CDR3 region has 12 residues. V was clipped by 5 bases and J by 2 bases, with 7 bases between them. CDR1 and CDR2 from the germline V gene are MNHEY and SVGEGT. The CDR3: CASSPLTYEQYF. In nucleotides, the CDR3 is TGTGCCAGCAGTCCCCTAACCTACGAGCAGTACTTC.

V gene TRBV6-1 combines with J gene TRBJ1-1, with D uncertain. Germline values: CDR1 MNHNS, CDR2 SASEGT. The CDR3 has 14 residues. Trimming took off 6 bases at V and 4 bases at J, with 15 bases between the two ends. CDR3 nucleotide sequence: TGTGCCAGCAGGGACTTACGGTGGGGCACTGAAGCTTTCTTT. This encodes CASRDLRWGTEAFF.

The rearrangement links TRBV12-3 or TRBV12-4 to TRBJ2-2, with D perhaps matching TRBD1 or TRBD2 (5 bases each). Trimming stripped 5 bases from V and 6 bases from J, with 19 bases between. The CDR3 covers 16 residues. CDR3 amino acids: CASSIPLWGSPGELFF. For the CDR3, the DNA is TGTGCCAGCAGTATCCCCTTGTGGGGGAGCCCCGGGGAGCTGTTTTTT.

This sequence joins TRBV5-4 and TRBJ1-3; perhaps TRBD1 as D (6 bases). Germline-derived CDR1 and CDR2 are SGHNT and YYREEE (reference sequence). Trimming removed 4 bases from V and 2 bases from J, with 10 bases in between. The CDR3 sequence is 14 residues long. CDR3 residues: CASSAGATGNTIYF. CDR3 DNA: TGTGCCAGCAGCGCAGGGGCGACTGGAAACACCATATATTTT.

In nucleotides, the CDR3 is TGTGCCAGTAGTATGCCAGGGGAAGTGTTCGCTTTCTTT. Amino acids: CASSMPGEVFAFF. The chain carries TRBV19 and TRBJ1-1, with D perhaps matching TRBD1 (6 bases). The V gene lost 3 bases and the J gene lost 11 bases, with 16 bases spanning the gap. The CDR3 runs to 13 residues. The germline CDR1 and CDR2 sequences are LNHDA and SQIVND (reference sequence).

The chain uses TRBV19 and TRBJ1-5, with 8 positions matching TRBD1. The junction had 9 bases not matched to a gene; V was cut back by 10 bases and J by 4 bases. Germline CDR1 reads LNHDA; CDR2 reads SQIVND (reference sequence). The CDR3 is 14 amino acids. The CDR3 sequence is CATRGQGLNQPQHF. CDR3 coding DNA: TGTGCCACCAGAGGACAGGGTCTTAATCAGCCCCAGCATTTT.

The V call is TRBV30, the J call TRBJ1-2; no definite D call. This CDR3 comprises 12 residues. Trimming shortened V by 4 bases and J by 4 bases, and 10 bases separated the two germline ends. The germline V gene has CDR1 GTSNPN and CDR2 SVGIG (reference sequence). The CDR3: CAWKQVGYGYTF. The CDR3 DNA is TGTGCCTGGAAACAAGTAGGCTATGGCTACACCTTC.

This clonotype has a handful of counts. The chain is built from TRBV20-1 and TRBJ1-3; D is possibly TRBD1 (5 bases). This CDR3 has 11 amino acids. Trimming shortened V by 4 bases and J by 4 bases, and 5 bases separated the two germline ends. Per the germline V gene, CDR1 is DFQATT and CDR2 is SNEGSKA (reference sequence). For the CDR3, the DNA is TGCAGTGCTAACAGGGGAAACACCATATATTTT. It specifies CSANRGNTIYF.

This chain uses TRBV19 with TRBJ2-3; D not certain. The CDR3 is 15 residues long. With 3 bases removed from V and 4 bases from J, the gap between germline ends came to 14 bases. The germline gives CDR1 LNHDA, CDR2 SQIVND (reference sequence). The CDR3 nucleotides are TGTGCCAGTAGTATTGAGCCTCACACGGCAGATACGCAGTATTTT. Translation: CASSIEPHTADTQYF.

The V call is TRBV11-3, the J call TRBJ1-2, with D possibly matching TRBD1 (6 bases). Between the trimmed V and J ends, which lost 4 bases and 8 bases, there was a span of 14 bases. The CDR3 is 13 amino acids. Germline loops: CDR1 SGHNT, CDR2 YENEEA. The CDR3 here is CASSSPGGRGYTF. CDR3 coding DNA: TGTGCCAGCAGCTCCCCTGGGGGGCGCGGCTACACCTTC.

The V and J genes are TRBV27 and TRBJ2-2; D not certain. The CDR3 totals 12 residues. CDR1 MNHEY and CDR2 SMNVEV come from the germline V gene (reference sequence). V was pared by 8 bases and J by 1 base, with 5 bases between. The CDR3 reads CASGRNTGELFF. CDR3 nucleotides: TGTGCCAGCGGACGGAACACCGGGGAGCTGTTTTTT.

The chain employs TRBV12-3 or TRBV12-4 and TRBJ1-1, with D perhaps matching TRBD1 (5 bases). The CDR3 totals 13 residues. Trimming took 7 bases from V and 4 from J, leaving 13 bases between them. The CDR3 loop is CASTPDGGTEAFF. CDR3 DNA sequence: TGTGCCAGCACGCCAGACGGGGGCACTGAAGCTTTCTTT.

The V and J genes are TRBV7-2 and TRBJ1-3; D ambiguous. CDR3 length: 12 amino acids. Germline CDR1 is SGHTA and CDR2 is FQGNSA. The ends were cut back, 5 bases at V and 1 base at J, with 3 bases in the middle. The DNA for the CDR3 is TGTGCCAGCAGCGTATCTGGAAACACCATATATTTT. It encodes CASSVSGNTIYF.